The 20 T cell receptor beta chains reported below all come from one sample, sequenced in a study of blood T cell repertoires in COVID-19. Generated by immunoSEQ multiplex PCR, the TCRdb table keeps only in-frame clones and is missing some. Of roughly 70,000 clones in the sample, 70% to 90% are singletons; the top ten hold 6.3%. Sequencing was done on a sample of peripheral blood. The receptors were sampled from an elderly man with COVID-19, enrolled during active disease.

This clone occurred a few times. The chain couples TRBV18 to TRBJ1-5; 7 bases map to TRBD1. The germline gives CDR1 KGHSH, CDR2 LQKENI. J gave up 5 bases and V 6 bases, and 7 bases lay outside the gene matches. This CDR3 spans 14 amino acids. The CDR3 loop is CASSRGQAYQPQHF. The CDR3 coding sequence is TGTGCCAGCTCGCGTGGACAGGCGTATCAGCCCCAGCATTTT.

CDR3 nucleotide sequence: TGTGCCAGCAGTTTCCTGGGACAGATGAGCTATGGCTACACCTTC. Translation: CASSFLGQMSYGYTF. This chain connects TRBV27 to TRBJ1-2, with 7 nucleotides matching TRBD1. Germline V gene lookup returns CDR1 MNHEY and CDR2 SMNVEV (reference sequence). V lost 3 bases, J lost 4 bases, and 8 bases stayed unmatched. The CDR3 is 15 amino acids.

The chain links TRBV4-1 to TRBJ1-4; no clear D. V lost 1 base, J lost 6 bases, and 12 bases lay in between. Germline V gene data show CDR1 as MGHRA and CDR2 as YSYEKL. The CDR3 is 15 residues long. The CDR3 DNA reads TGCGCCAGCAGCCAAGGAGGGCGAATAGATGAAAAACTGTTTTTT. Translating gives CASSQGGRIDEKLFF.

V is TRBV7-9 and J is TRBJ1-1; D gene uncertain. CDR1 is SEHNR and CDR2 is FQNEAQ in the germline V gene (reference sequence). The V end lost 10 bases, the J end lost 0 bases, and 18 bases lay between the germline ends. The CDR3 length is 15 residues. CDR3 amino acids: CATFPTVSVNTEAFF. The CDR3 DNA reads TGTGCCACCTTCCCCACCGTCAGTGTGAACACTGAAGCTTTCTTT.

This clone was counted once. This chain connects TRBV2 to TRBJ1-6; a possible D gene is TRBD1 (6 bases). Germline CDR1 reads SNHLY; CDR2 reads FYNNEI. The length of the CDR3 is 15 residues. Trimming stripped 3 bases from V and 9 bases from J, with 15 bases between. CDR3 protein: CASSDGPGAFSPLHF. The DNA of the CDR3 is TGTGCCAGCAGTGACGGGCCAGGGGCCTTTTCACCCCTCCACTTT.

The rearrangement links TRBV5-6 to TRBJ2-1; 9 nucleotides match TRBD2. Trimming took 8 bases from V and 4 from J; bases not matched to a gene: 13. CDR3 size: 16 residues. The V gene's germline CDR1 is SGHDT and CDR2 YYEEEE. The CDR3: CASGGLSSGNYNEQFF. In DNA, the CDR3 is TGTGCCAGTGGTGGGTTGTCTAGCGGGAATTACAATGAGCAGTTCTTC.

The chain employs TRBV12-3 or TRBV12-4 and TRBJ1-6; 7 bases line up with TRBD1. J was trimmed by 10 bases and V by 5 bases; bases with no gene match: 5. The CDR3 length is 13 residues. CDR3 nucleotide sequence: TGTGCCAGCAGTCAAGGGGGCGGATCACCCCTCCACTTT. Its protein product is CASSQGGGSPLHF.

This clone appeared a few times. The rearrangement links TRBV18 to TRBJ2-7; 8 nucleotides agree with TRBD1. Germline trimming cut 6 bases from V and 3 bases from J; bases unmatched to any gene: 7. The CDR3 totals 14 residues. Looked up from germline, CDR1 is KGHSH and CDR2 is LQKENI. CDR3 region: CASSPRTGNYEQYF. For the CDR3, the DNA is TGTGCCAGCTCGCCTAGGACAGGGAACTACGAGCAGTACTTC.

This sequence joins TRBV10-3 and TRBJ1-5, with 7 positions matching TRBD1. The V gene's germline CDR1 is ENHRY and CDR2 SYGVKD. Trimming removed 3 bases from V and 7 bases from J; junction bases left unmatched: 9. The CDR3 consists of 15 residues. The CDR3 region has the DNA TGTGCCATCAGTGAAGAGACAGGGTTCGGACAGCCCCAGCATTTT. It encodes CAISEETGFGQPQHF.

This clone was seen a single time. The V and J genes are TRBV7-9 and TRBJ1-2; weak D call: TRBD1 (6 bases). The CDR3 sequence is 16 residues long. Germline V gene lookup returns CDR1 SEHNR and CDR2 FQNEAQ (reference sequence). Trimming removed 4 bases at V and 1 base at J, with 16 bases between. CDR3 coding DNA: TGTGCCAGCAGCTCGTCGCAGGGGTCTTTTAACTATGGCTACACCTTC. Its protein product is CASSSSQGSFNYGYTF.

V gene TRBV7-9 combines with J gene TRBJ2-3; 9 bases are a match to TRBD1. The germline gives CDR1 SEHNR, CDR2 FQNEAQ (reference sequence). After removal of 5 bases from V and 3 bases from J, the junction contained 3 bases not matched to a gene. The CDR3 is 14 residues long. CDR3 sequence reads: CASSMGQGTDTQYF. In DNA form, the CDR3 reads TGTGCCAGCAGCATGGGACAGGGAACAGATACGCAGTATTTT. Full variable domain (missing parts from reference TRBV7-9 and TRBJ2-3): DTGVSQNPRHKITKRGQNVTFRCDPISEHNRLYWYRQTLGQGPEFLTYFQNEAQLEKSRLLSDRFSAERPKGSFSTLEIQRTEQGDSAMYLCASSMGQGTDTQYFGPGTRLTVL.

V is TRBV4-1 and J is TRBJ1-1; D might be TRBD1 (5 bases). The CDR3 has 13 amino acids. Germline V gives CDR1 MGHRA, CDR2 YSYEKL. Trimming pared 5 bases from V and 4 bases from J, leaving 11 bases between. CDR3 in amino acids: CASSRGGGTEAFF. The DNA for the CDR3 is TGCGCCAGCAGCAGGGGAGGCGGCACTGAAGCTTTCTTT.

The genes are TRBV6-5 and TRBJ1-5, with 10 bases lining up with TRBD1. There are 14 residues in the CDR3. Germline V gives CDR1 MNHEY, CDR2 SVGAGI. Unmatched junction bases numbered 3, after V lost 6 bases and J lost 4 bases. For the CDR3, the DNA is TGTGCCAGCAGGCCGGGACAGGGGAATCAGCCCCAGCATTTT. Protein: CASRPGQGNQPQHF.

The rearrangement links TRBV7-9 to TRBJ2-5; TRBD1 is a possible D gene (5 bases). V was cut by 4 bases and J by 1 base, with 10 bases left in between. Per germline, CDR1 SEHNR and CDR2 FQNEAQ (reference sequence). This CDR3 has 14 residues. CDR3: CASSSTAIQETQYF. CDR3 DNA sequence: TGTGCCAGCAGCTCGACAGCGATCCAAGAGACCCAGTACTTC.

V gene TRBV6-5 combines with J gene TRBJ1-5; 8 positions match TRBD1. The V and J ends lost 6 bases and 1 base, in that order; junction bases with no gene match: 2. Germline V gene lookup returns CDR1 MNHEY and CDR2 SVGAGI. This CDR3 comprises 14 residues. In DNA form, the CDR3 reads TGTGCCAGCAGGGACAGGGAGAGCAATCAGCCCCAGCATTTT. Translating gives CASRDRESNQPQHF.

This chain links TRBV5-4 with TRBJ2-3, with unresolved D. There are 15 residues in the CDR3. Per the germline V gene, CDR1 is SGHNT and CDR2 is YYREEE (reference sequence). V was clipped by 0 bases and J by 4 bases, with 12 bases between them. CDR3 nucleotide sequence: TGTGCCAGCAGCTTGGGAAAAAGTAAGCCAGATACGCAGTATTTT. Amino acid sequence: CASSLGKSKPDTQYF.

CDR3 in DNA: TGCGCCAGCAGTGAGCGACAGGCCCCTGAAGCTTTCTTT. Protein product: CASSERQAPEAFF. The chain employs TRBV10-1 and TRBJ1-1; weak D call: TRBD1 (6 bases). The CDR3 has 13 residues. The germline V gene has CDR1 WNHNN and CDR2 SYGVQD (reference sequence). V was trimmed by 2 bases and J by 6 bases, leaving 10 bases between them.

By its share, this clone is medium-sized. The rearrangement uses TRBV19 and TRBJ1-1; 7 positions match TRBD1. The V gene end was trimmed by 1 base and the J gene end by 4 bases; junction bases not matched to a gene: 3. The CDR3 is made up of 14 amino acids. Germline assignment: CDR1 LNHDA and CDR2 SQIVND (reference sequence). The CDR3 sequence is CASSIANRGTEAFF. CDR3 coding DNA: TGTGCCAGTAGTATAGCCAACAGGGGCACTGAAGCTTTCTTT.

V and J are TRBV7-9 and TRBJ1-1; the match to TRBD1 covers 8 bases. CDR3 length: 15 amino acids. Looked up from germline, CDR1 is SEHNR and CDR2 is FQNEAQ (reference sequence). With 5 bases clipped from V and 7 bases from J, the junction kept 12 bases outside the gene matches. CDR3 DNA sequence: TGTGCCAGCAGCCGTCGGCAAAAACAGGGGGATGAAGCTTTCTTT. Protein: CASSRRQKQGDEAFF.

The chain links TRBV5-1 to TRBJ1-4; D not certain. The CDR3 runs 16 residues. CDR1 is SGHRS and CDR2 is YFSETQ in the germline V gene. The V gene lost 3 bases and the J gene lost 5 bases, with 17 bases spanning the gap. As DNA, the CDR3 is TGCGCCAGCAGCTCCAATGCCCAAGTCCGGAATGAAAAACTGTTTTTT. Protein product: CASSSNAQVRNEKLFF.